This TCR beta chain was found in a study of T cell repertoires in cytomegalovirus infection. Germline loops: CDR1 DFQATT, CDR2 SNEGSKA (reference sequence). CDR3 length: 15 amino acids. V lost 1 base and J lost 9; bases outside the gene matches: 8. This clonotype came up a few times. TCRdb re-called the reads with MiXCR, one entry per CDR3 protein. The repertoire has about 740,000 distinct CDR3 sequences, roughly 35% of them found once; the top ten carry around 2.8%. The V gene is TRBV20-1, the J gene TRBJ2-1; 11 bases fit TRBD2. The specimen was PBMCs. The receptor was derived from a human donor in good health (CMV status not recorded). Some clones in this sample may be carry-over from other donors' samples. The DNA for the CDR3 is TGCAGTGCTAGAGTAGCGGGAGGGCCGTCCGGTGAGCAGTTCTTC. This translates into CSARVAGGPSGEQFF.